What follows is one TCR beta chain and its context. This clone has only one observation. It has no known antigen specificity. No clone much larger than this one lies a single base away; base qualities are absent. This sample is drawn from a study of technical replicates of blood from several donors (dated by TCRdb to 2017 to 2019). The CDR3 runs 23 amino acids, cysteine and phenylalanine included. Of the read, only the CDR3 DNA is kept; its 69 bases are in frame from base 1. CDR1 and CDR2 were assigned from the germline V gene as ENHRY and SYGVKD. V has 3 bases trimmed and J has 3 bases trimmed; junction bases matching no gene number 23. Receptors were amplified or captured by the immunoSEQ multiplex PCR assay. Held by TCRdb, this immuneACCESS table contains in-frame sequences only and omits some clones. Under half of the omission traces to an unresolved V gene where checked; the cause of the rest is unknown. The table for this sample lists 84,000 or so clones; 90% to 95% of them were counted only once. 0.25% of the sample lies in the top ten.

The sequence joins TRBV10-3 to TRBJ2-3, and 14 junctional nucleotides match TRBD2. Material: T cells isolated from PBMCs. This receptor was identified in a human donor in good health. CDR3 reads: CAISDVIAGTSGRRSERTDTQYF. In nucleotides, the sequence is TGTGCCATCAGTGATGTAATTGCCGGGACTAGCGGGAGAAGATCAGAGAGGACAGATACGCAGTATTTT.